This record looks at one T cell receptor (beta chain) sequence and its context. This sample was included in a study of immune evolution from preneoplasia to lung adenocarcinoma. CDR3 length: 16 residues. CDR1 and CDR2 from the germline V gene are MDHEN and SYDVKM. J was trimmed by 4 bases and V by 2 bases; bases with no gene match: 8. Data came from immunoSEQ multiplex PCR; TCRdb stores just in-frame clones and leaves some out. The sample lists 4,000 to 6,000 clones, roughly 80% seen once, with more than 6.5% in the top ten. The V and J genes are TRBV28 and TRBJ1-5; 7 bases match TRBD1. The material sequenced was FFPE minimally invasive lung adenocarcinoma tissue. This clonotype was obtained from a person aged 45 to 69 with lung adenocarcinoma. The CDR3 is CASSLGGGIRNQPQHF. CDR3 nucleotides: TGTGCCAGCAGTTTAGGAGGGGGCATCCGGAATCAGCCCCAGCATTTT.